This T cell receptor (beta chain) was sequenced during a study of CD8+ T cells in alopecia areata. Study-level information: Patients took tofacitinib for 6 to 18 months, followed by 6 drug-free months. The study, taken as a whole, reports: For patients receiving tofacitinib, scalp clonality and expanded CD8+ clones among the top 100 significantly decreased. Alopecia totalis/universalis scalp especially showed more expanded CD8+ clones than normal scalp.

As regards this clone: The antigen is not known.

CDR1 SGHDN and CDR2 FVKESK come from the germline V gene. With 1 base removed from V and 5 bases from J, the gap between germline ends came to 8 bases. CDR3 length: 13 amino acids. It was cDNA, reverse transcribed from extracted RNA, that served as the sequencing template. TCRdb's copy holds only in-frame clones and misses some; the assay was immunoSEQ multiplex PCR. The sample lists 200,000 to 250,000 clones; under 40% were seen once. Treatment denoted: oral pan-JAK inhibitor, 5-10 mg twice daily. This chain connects TRBV14 to TRBJ2-5, with D tentatively TRBD2 (5 bases). This clonotype was obtained from a human donor with alopecia areata. This sample comprised CD4+ T cells sorted from blood, obtained at approximately week 30, from a patient treated with tofacitinib. The CDR3 is CASSQARAETQYF. The CDR3 coding sequence is TGTGCCAGCAGCCAAGCGAGGGCCGAGACCCAGTACTTC. The full variable domain, its missing parts supplied by reference TRBV14 and TRBJ2-5, is EAGVTQFPSHSVIEKGQTVTLRCDPISGHDNLYWYRRVMGKEIKFLLHFVKESKQDESGMPNNRFLAERTGGTYSTLKVQPAELEDSGVYFCASSQARAETQYFGPGTRLLVL.